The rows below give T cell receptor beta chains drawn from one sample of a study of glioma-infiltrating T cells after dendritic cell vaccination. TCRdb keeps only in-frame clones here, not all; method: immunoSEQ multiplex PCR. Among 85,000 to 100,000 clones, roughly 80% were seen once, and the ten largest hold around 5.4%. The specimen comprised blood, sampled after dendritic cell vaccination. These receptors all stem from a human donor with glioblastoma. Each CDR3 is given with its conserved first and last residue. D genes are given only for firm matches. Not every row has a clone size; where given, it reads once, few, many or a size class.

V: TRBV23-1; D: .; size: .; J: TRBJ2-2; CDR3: CASRPPGNGELFF; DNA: TGCGCCAGCCGCCCCCCCGGGAACGGGGAGCTGTTTTTT
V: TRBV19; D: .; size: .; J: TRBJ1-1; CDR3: CASSRIVGGLDEAFF; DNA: TGTGCCAGTAGCCGGATAGTTGGGGGCTTGGATGAAGCTTTCTTT
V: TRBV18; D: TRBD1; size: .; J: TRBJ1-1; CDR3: CASSPGFRGDTEAFF; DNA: TGTGCCAGCTCGCCAGGGTTCAGGGGGGACACTGAAGCTTTCTTT
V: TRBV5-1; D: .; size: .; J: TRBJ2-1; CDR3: CASSPLSSYNEQFF; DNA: TGCGCCAGCAGCCCCCTTTCCTCCTACAATGAGCAGTTCTTC
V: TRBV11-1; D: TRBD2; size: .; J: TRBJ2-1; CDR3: CASSYLGSGGAEFF; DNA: TGTGCCAGCAGCTACTTAGGGAGCGGGGGGGCCGAGTTCTTC
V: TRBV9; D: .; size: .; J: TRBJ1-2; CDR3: CASGSTGSLRGYTF; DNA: TGTGCCAGCGGAAGTACAGGGTCCCTCCGTGGCTACACCTTC
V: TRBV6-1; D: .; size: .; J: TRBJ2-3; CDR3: CASSRLQNTDTQYF; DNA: TGTGCCAGCAGTCGACTCCAAAACACAGATACGCAGTATTTT
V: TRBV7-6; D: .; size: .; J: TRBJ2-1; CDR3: CASSPLAAPGSYNEQFF; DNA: TGTGCCAGCAGCCCCCTAGCCGCCCCTGGGAGCTACAATGAGCAGTTCTTC
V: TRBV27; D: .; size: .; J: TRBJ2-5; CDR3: CASRPSKTKQETQYF; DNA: TGTGCCAGCAGGCCCTCTAAGACTAAACAAGAGACCCAGTACTTC
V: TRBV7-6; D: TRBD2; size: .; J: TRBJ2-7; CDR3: CASSLVASGVSYEQYF; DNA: TGTGCCAGCAGCTTAGTGGCTAGCGGGGTTTCTTACGAGCAGTACTTC
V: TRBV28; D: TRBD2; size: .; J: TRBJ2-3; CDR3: CASRLAGADTQYF; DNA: TGTGCCAGCAGATTAGCGGGGGCAGATACGCAGTATTTT
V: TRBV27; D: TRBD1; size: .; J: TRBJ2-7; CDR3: CASRRSRTGEQYF; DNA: TGTGCCAGCAGGAGATCCCGGACAGGCGAGCAGTACTTC
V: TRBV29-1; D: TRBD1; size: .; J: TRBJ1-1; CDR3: CSVDGGMGTGYTEAFF; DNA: TGCAGCGTTGACGGAGGGATGGGGACAGGGTACACTGAAGCTTTCTTT
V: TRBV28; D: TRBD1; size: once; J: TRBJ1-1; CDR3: CASSSTTGLGTEAFF; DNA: TGTGCCAGCAGTTCCACGACAGGGCTGGGCACTGAGGCTTTCTTT
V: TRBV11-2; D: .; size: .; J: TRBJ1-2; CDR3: CASSSGGYGYTF; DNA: TGTGCCAGCAGCTCGGGTGGCTATGGCTACACCTTC
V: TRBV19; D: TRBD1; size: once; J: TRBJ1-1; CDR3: CASRRTGENTEAFF; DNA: TGTGCCAGTAGGCGGACAGGGGAGAACACTGAAGCTTTCTTT
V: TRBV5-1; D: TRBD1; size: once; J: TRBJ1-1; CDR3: CASSLVTGIGVTEAFF; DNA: TGCGCCAGCAGCTTGGTGACAGGGATTGGGGTCACTGAAGCTTTCTTT
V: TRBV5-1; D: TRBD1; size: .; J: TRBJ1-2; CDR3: CASSLNRGDYGYTF; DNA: TGCGCCAGCAGCCTTAACAGGGGGGACTATGGCTACACCTTC
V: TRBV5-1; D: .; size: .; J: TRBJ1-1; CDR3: CASSYGTIAFF; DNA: TGCGCCAGCAGTTATGGGACAATAGCTTTCTTT
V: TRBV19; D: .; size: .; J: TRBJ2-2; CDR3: CASWGGNTGELFF; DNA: TGTGCCAGTTGGGGCGGGAACACCGGGGAGCTGTTTTTT
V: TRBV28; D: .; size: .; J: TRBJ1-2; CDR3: CASSFPGSSNYGYTF; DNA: TGTGCCAGCAGTTTCCCGGGATCCTCTAACTATGGCTACACCTTC
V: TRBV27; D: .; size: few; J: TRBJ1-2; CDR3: CASSFAGSGYGYTF; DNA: TGTGCCAGCAGTTTCGCAGGGTCTGGCTATGGCTACACCTTC
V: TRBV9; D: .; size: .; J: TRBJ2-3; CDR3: CASSVGPFTDTQYF; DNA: TGTGCCAGCAGCGTAGGTCCGTTCACAGATACGCAGTATTTT
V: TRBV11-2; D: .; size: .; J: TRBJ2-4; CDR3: CASSPLNIQYF; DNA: TGTGCCAGCAGTCCCCTAAACATTCAGTACTTC
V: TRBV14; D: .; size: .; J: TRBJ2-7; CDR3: CASSQAYEQYF; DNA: TGTGCCAGCAGCCAAGCATACGAGCAGTACTTC
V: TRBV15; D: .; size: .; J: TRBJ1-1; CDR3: CATSRYDLVKAFF; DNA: TGTGCCACCAGCCGTTACGACTTGGTTAAGGCTTTCTTT
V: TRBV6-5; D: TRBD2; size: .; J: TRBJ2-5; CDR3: CASSYGRGGKETQYF; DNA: TGTGCCAGCAGTTACGGGCGGGGGGGCAAAGAGACCCAGTACTTC
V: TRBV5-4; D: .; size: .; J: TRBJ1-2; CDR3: CASSSPSGNYGYTF; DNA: TGTGCCAGCAGCTCCCCTTCGGGGAACTATGGCTACACCTTC
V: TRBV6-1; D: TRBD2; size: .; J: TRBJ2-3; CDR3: CASSVVAGGPVDTQYF; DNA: TGTGCCAGCAGTGTTGTAGCGGGAGGGCCGGTAGATACGCAGTATTTT
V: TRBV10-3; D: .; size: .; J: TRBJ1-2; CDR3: CAISEPLSGYTF; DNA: TGTGCCATCAGTGAACCCCTCAGTGGCTACACCTTC
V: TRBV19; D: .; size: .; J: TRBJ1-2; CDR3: CASSRGREGGYTF; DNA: TGTGCCAGTAGTAGAGGCAGGGAAGGTGGCTACACCTTC
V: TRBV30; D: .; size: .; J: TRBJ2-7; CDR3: CAWSRAGSPYEQYF; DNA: TGTGCCTGGAGTCGGGCAGGGTCCCCCTACGAGCAGTACTTC
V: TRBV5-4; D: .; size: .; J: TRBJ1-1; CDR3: CASSLGGTNTEAFF; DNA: TGTGCCAGCAGCTTAGGGGGTACGAACACTGAAGCTTTCTTT
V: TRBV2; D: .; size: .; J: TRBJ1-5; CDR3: CASSGREYNQPQHF; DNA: TGTGCCAGCAGTGGCCGGGAATATAATCAGCCCCAGCATTTT
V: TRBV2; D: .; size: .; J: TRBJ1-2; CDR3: CASSVESGSDGYTF; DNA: TGTGCCAGCAGCGTCGAATCCGGGAGTGATGGCTACACCTTC
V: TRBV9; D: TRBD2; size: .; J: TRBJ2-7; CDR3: CASSVAAGDVPYEQYF; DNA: TGTGCCAGCAGCGTGGCAGCGGGGGACGTCCCGTACGAGCAGTACTTC
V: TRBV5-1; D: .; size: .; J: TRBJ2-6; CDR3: CASSLVTGSGANVLTF; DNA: TGCGCCAGCAGCCTTGTCACGGGCTCTGGGGCCAACGTCCTGACTTTC
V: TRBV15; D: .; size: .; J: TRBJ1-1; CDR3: CATSRDMAGTEAFF; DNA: TGTGCCACCAGCAGAGATATGGCAGGTACTGAAGCTTTCTTT
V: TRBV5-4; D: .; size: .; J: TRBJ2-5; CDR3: CASRSDLAPTRQETQYF; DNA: TGTGCCAGCAGGTCTGACCTAGCGCCTACCCGACAAGAGACCCAGTACTTC
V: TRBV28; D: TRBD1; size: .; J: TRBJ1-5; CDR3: CASSTRLGGGQPQHF; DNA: TGTGCCAGCAGCACCCGTCTAGGGGGCGGTCAGCCCCAGCATTTT
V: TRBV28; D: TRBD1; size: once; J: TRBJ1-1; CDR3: CASIRDRGQAEAFF; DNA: TGTGCCAGCATCCGGGACAGGGGGCAGGCTGAAGCTTTCTTT
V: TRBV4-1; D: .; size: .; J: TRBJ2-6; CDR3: CASSLTGRTGANVLTF; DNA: TGCGCCAGCAGCCTCACGGGGAGGACTGGGGCCAACGTCCTGACTTTC
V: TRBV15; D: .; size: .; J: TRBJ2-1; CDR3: CATSRGSYNEQFF; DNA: TGTGCCACCAGCAGGGGCAGTTACAATGAGCAGTTCTTC
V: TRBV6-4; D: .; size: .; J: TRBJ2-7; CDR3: CASPDERLVIYEQYF; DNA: TGTGCCAGCCCTGATGAGAGACTAGTAATCTACGAGCAGTACTTC
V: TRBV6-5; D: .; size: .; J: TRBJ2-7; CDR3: CASKGLVAYEQYF; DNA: TGTGCCAGCAAGGGGCTAGTCGCCTACGAGCAGTACTTC
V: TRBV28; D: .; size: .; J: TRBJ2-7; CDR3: CASSAQEGRQYF; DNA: TGTGCCAGCAGTGCACAGGAAGGGCGGCAGTACTTC
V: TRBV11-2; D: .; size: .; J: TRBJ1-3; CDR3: CASSYFNSGNTIYF; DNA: TGTGCCAGCAGCTACTTTAACTCTGGAAACACCATATATTTT
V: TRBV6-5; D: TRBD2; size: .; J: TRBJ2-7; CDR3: CASSFASGSGYEQYF; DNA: TGTGCCAGCAGTTTCGCGAGCGGGAGTGGATACGAGCAGTACTTC
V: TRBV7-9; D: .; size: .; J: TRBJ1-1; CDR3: CASTQTGGVKTEAFF; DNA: TGTGCCAGCACCCAGACAGGAGGAGTGAAGACTGAAGCTTTCTTT
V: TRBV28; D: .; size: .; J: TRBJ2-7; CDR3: CASSPFVSLEQYF; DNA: TGTGCCAGCAGTCCCTTTGTCTCGCTCGAGCAGTACTTC
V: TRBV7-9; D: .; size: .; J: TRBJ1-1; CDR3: CASSLTTGLVRNTEAFF; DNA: TGTGCCAGCAGCCTAACAACCGGACTCGTTAGGAACACTGAAGCTTTCTTT
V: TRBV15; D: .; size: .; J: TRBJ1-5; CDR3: CATRAGLNQPQHF; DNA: TGTGCCACCAGGGCAGGGCTCAATCAGCCCCAGCATTTT
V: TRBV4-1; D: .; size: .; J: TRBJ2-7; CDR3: CASSQAGTPNSYEQYF; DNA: TGCGCCAGCAGCCAAGCCGGGACTCCTAACTCCTACGAGCAGTACTTC
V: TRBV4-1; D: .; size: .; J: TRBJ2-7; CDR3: CASSYVFPGYEQYF; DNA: TGCGCCAGCAGCTATGTGTTCCCGGGGTACGAGCAGTACTTC